One sample yielded the 7 T cell receptor beta chains listed below, sequenced in a study of response to subunit inactivated influenza vaccine (dated by TCRdb to about 2018). The library was prepared using RT-PCR. TCRdb lists the instrument as Illumina HiSeq 2500. TCRdb cleaned the public reads at Q25 with fastp, built clones with MiXCR and kept in-frame beta chains. Under each unique CDR3 protein, matching rows form one entry showing the most common genes and DNA. Present in this sample are about 800,000 distinct CDR3 sequences, around 20% of which were seen just once. The ten largest clones capture roughly 10% of the sample. Sequencing used PBMCs from blood, obtained 4 to 6 days after vaccination. These receptors were obtained from a man aged 50-59 years who received an inactivated influenza vaccine. Donor details come from another sample of the same person, matched by shared clones.

This chain joins TRBV20-1 and TRBJ1-5; a weak D match, TRBD1 (5 bases). The germline V and J ends were trimmed by 2 bases and 4 bases, with 9 bases remaining between them. Germline values: CDR1 DFQATT, CDR2 SNEGSKA (reference sequence). The CDR3 loop spans 13 amino acids. CDR3 in amino acids: CSARIQGNQPQHF. The CDR3 nucleotides are TGCAGTGCTAGAATCCAGGGTAATCAGCCCCAGCATTTT.

The chain links TRBV21-1 to TRBJ2-1; the tabulated D call, TRBD1, remains unverified against the DNA. TRBV21-1 is shown as a pseudogene. There are 15 residues in the CDR3. CDR3 DNA sequence: TGTGCCACCCCCGGGCCGGGACGGGAGAGCAATGAGCAGTTCTTC. Translated, it gives CATPGPGRESNEQFF.

The gene calls are TRBV28 and TRBJ2-7; 8 positions match TRBD2. Trimming removed 2 bases from V and 2 bases from J; junction bases left unmatched: 2. Per germline, CDR1 MDHEN and CDR2 SYDVKM. The CDR3 runs 14 residues. CDR3 nucleotide sequence: TGTGCCAGCAGTTTAGGGACTAGACCCTACGAGCAGTACTTC. This sequence encodes CASSLGTRPYEQYF.

This clonotype was seen more than once but under ten times. J is TRBJ2-1 and V is TRBV15, with 7 bases identical to TRBD1. The CDR3 is 15 amino acids. From germline, CDR1 is LNHNV and CDR2 YYDKDF (reference sequence). Unmatched junction bases numbered 15, after V lost 3 bases and J lost 13 bases. The CDR3 sequence: CATSSGDRALGFQFF. The CDR3 bases are TGTGCCACCAGCAGTGGTGACAGGGCTCTCGGATTTCAGTTCTTC.

This clonotype appeared a few times. The J gene is TRBJ2-5, the V gene TRBV7-9; 8 nucleotides line up with TRBD2. Germline lookup yields CDR1 SEHNR and CDR2 FQNEAQ (reference sequence). This CDR3 is 14 amino acids long. With 5 bases clipped from V and 5 bases from J, the junction kept 7 bases outside the gene matches. The CDR3, as DNA: TGTGCCAGCAGCCTAGAAGCGGGAGCCGAGACCCAGTACTTC. Its translation: CASSLEAGAETQYF.

The CDR3 sequence: CSARPGLAGDGSYNEQFF. As DNA, the CDR3 is TGCAGTGCTAGACCGGGACTAGCGGGAGATGGATCCTACAATGAGCAGTTCTTC. V gene TRBV20-1 combines with J gene TRBJ2-1; 14 bases line up with TRBD2. The V segment lost 2 bases and the J segment 1 base; nucleotides outside the gene matches: 7. Per germline, CDR1 DFQATT and CDR2 SNEGSKA (reference sequence). The CDR3 has 18 amino acids.

The chain employs TRBV20-1 and TRBJ2-3; no definite D call. Germline V gives CDR1 DFQATT, CDR2 SNEGSKA (reference sequence). The CDR3 totals 12 residues. Trimming removed 2 bases from V and 6 bases from J, with 9 bases in between. CDR3 residues: CSARSPADTQYF. CDR3 bases: TGCAGTGCTAGATCCCCTGCGGATACGCAGTATTTT.